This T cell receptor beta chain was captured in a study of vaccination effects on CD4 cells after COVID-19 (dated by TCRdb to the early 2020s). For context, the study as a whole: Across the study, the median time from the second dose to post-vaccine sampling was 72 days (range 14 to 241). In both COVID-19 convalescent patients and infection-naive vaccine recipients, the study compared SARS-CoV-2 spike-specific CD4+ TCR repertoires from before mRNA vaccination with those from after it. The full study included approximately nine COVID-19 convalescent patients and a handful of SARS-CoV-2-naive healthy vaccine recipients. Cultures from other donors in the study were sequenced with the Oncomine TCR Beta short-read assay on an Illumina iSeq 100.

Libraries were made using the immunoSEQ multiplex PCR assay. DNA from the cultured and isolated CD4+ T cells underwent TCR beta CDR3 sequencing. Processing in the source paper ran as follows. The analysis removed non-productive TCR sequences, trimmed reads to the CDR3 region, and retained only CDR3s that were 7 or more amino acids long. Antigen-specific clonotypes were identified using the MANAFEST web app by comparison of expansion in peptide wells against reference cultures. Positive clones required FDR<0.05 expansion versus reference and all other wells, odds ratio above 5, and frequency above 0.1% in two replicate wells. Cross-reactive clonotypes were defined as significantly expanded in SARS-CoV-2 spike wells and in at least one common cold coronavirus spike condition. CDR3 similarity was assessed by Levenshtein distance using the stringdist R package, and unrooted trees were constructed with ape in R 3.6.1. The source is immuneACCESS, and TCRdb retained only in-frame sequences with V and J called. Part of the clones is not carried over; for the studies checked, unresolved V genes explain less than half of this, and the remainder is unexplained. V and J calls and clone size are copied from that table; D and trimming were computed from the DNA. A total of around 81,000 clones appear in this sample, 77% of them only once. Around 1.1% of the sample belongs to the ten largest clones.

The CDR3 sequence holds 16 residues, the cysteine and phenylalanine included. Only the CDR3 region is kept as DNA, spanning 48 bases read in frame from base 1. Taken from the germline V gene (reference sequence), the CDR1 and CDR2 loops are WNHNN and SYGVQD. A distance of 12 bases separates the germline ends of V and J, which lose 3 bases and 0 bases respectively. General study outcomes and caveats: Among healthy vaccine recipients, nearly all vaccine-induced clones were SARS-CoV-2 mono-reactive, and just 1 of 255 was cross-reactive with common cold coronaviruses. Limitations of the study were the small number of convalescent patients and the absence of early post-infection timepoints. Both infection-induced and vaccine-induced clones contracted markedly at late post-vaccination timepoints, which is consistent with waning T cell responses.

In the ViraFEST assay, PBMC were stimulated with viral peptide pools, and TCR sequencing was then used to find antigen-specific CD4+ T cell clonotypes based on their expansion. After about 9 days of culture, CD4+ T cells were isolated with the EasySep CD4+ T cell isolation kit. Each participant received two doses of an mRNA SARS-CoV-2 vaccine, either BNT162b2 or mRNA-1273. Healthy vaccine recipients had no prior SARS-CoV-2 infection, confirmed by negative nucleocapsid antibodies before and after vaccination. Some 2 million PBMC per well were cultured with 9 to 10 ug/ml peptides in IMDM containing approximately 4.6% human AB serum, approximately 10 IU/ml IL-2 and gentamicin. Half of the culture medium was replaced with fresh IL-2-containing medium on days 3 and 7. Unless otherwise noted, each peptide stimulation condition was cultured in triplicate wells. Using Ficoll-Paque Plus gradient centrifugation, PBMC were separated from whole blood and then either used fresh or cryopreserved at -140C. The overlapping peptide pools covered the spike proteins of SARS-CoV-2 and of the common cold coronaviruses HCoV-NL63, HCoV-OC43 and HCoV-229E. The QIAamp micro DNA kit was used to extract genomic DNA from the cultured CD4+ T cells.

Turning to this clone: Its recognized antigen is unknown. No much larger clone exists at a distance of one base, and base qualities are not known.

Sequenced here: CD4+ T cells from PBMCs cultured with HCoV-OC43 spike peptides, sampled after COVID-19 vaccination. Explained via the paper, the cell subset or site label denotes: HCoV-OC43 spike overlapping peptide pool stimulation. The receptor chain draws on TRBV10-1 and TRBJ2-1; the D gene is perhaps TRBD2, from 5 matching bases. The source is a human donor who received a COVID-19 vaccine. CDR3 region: CASSDGLQSSYNEQFF. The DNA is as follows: TGCGCCAGCAGTGACGGACTCCAGAGCTCCTACAATGAGCAGTTCTTC.